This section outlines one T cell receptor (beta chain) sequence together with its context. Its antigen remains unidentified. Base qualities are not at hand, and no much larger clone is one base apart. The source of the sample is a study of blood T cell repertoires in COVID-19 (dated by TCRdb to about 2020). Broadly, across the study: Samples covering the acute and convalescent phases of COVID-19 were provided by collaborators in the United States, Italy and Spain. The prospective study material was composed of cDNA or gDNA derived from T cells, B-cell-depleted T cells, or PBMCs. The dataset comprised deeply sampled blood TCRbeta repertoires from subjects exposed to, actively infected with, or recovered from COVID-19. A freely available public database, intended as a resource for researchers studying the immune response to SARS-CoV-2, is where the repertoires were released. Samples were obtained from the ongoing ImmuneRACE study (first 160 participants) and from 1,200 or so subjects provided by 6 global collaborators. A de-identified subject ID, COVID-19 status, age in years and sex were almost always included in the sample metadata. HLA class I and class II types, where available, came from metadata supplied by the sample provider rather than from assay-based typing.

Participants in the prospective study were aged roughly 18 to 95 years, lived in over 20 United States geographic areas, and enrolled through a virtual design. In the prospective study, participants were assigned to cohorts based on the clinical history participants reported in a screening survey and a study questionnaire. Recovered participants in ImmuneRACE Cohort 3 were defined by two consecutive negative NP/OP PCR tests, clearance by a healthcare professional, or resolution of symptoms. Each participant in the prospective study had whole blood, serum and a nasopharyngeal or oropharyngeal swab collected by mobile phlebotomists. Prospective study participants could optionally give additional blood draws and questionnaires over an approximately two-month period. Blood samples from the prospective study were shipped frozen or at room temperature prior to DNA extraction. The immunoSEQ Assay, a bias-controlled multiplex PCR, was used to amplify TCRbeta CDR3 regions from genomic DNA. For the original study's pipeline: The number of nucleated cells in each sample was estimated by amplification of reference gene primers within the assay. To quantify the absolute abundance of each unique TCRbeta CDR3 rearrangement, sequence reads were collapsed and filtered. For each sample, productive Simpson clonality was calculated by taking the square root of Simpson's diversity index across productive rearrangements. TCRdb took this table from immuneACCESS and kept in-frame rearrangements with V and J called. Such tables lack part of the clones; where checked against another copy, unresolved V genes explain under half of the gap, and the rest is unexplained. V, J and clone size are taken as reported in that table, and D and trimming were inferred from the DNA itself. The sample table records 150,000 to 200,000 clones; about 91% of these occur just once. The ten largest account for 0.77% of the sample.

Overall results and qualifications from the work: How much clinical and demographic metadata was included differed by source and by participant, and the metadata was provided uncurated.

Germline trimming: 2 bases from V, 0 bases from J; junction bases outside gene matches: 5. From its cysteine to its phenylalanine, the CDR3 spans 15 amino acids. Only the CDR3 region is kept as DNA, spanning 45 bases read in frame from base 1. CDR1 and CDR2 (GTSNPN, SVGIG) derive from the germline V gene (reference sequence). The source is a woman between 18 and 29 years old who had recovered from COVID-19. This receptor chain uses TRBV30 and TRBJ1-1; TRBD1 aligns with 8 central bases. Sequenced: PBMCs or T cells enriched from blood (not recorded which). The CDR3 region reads CAWSFSGGVNTEAFF. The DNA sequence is TGTGCCTGGAGTTTTTCAGGGGGCGTGAACACTGAAGCTTTCTTT.